Shown below are 29 T cell receptor beta chains from a single sample sequenced in a study of OX40 agonist ivuxolimab in advanced cancers. Measured with immunoSEQ multiplex PCR; TCRdb has only the in-frame clones, and not every one. The profile shows fewer than 100,000 clones, roughly nine tenths of them singletons. This specimen was CD4+ or CD8+ T cells sorted from blood, taken in a trial of the OX40 agonist ivuxolimab. The receptors originated from an adult with an advanced solid tumor such as melanoma, head and neck, liver or kidney cancer.

This chain joins TRBV5-1 and TRBJ2-1; tentatively, D is TRBD2 (6 bases). Deletions cut 5 bases from V and 7 bases from J, with 19 bases between. Germline lookup yields CDR1 SGHRS and CDR2 YFSETQ. The CDR3 length is 15 residues. This chain's CDR3 is CASSLMGLSGNEQFF. Here the CDR3 DNA reads TGCGCCAGCAGTCTTATGGGACTCAGCGGTAATGAGCAGTTCTTC.

The CDR3 here is CASRPNRATNEKLFF. CDR3 bases: TGTGCCAGCCGTCCCAACAGGGCAACTAATGAAAAACTGTTTTTT. The rearrangement joins TRBV4-2 to TRBJ1-4; possible D gene TRBD1, 6 bases. The CDR3 length is 15 residues. Germline-derived CDR1 and CDR2 are LGHNA and YNFKEQ. Trimming left V 8 bases short and J 0 bases short, with 13 bases between.

V usage is TRBV2 and J usage is TRBJ1-5; D uncertain. V dropped 8 bases and J dropped 7 bases, with 15 bases sitting between them. In germline, CDR1 is SNHLY, CDR2 FYNNEI. CDR3 length: 13 residues. CDR3 sequence (DNA): TGTGCCAGCTCCTCCCCCCCAGAGCAGCCCCAGCATTTT. Protein product: CASSSPPEQPQHF.

The J gene is TRBJ2-1, the V gene TRBV5-4; the match to TRBD2 covers 11 bases. The CDR3 has 16 residues. CDR1 and CDR2 from the germline V gene are SGHNT and YYREEE (reference sequence). J was trimmed by 7 bases and V by 4 bases; bases with no gene match: 10. The CDR3 is CASSRSLAGGDNEQFF. The CDR3 nucleotides read TGTGCCAGCAGCCGATCGTTAGCGGGGGGGGATAATGAGCAGTTCTTC.

V and J are TRBV6-6 and TRBJ2-7, with D possibly being TRBD1 (6 bases). Trimming left V 6 bases short and J 0 bases short, with 9 bases between. The CDR3 consists of 13 residues. Germline loops: CDR1 MNHNY, CDR2 SVGAGI (reference sequence). The CDR3 DNA sequence: TGTGCCAGCAGCAAGGACAGCTCCTACGAGCAGTACTTC. Translating gives CASSKDSSYEQYF.

For the CDR3, the DNA is TGTGCCAGCAGTCCATTATCGGGCCGGCCGTCCTATGGCTACACCTTC. It specifies CASSPLSGRPSYGYTF. The V call is TRBV28, the J call TRBJ1-2; the D is unclear. This CDR3 region has 16 residues. Germline values: CDR1 MDHEN, CDR2 SYDVKM. V was cut by 5 bases and J by 4 bases, with 20 bases left in between.

This chain connects TRBV7-3 to TRBJ2-1; 8 nucleotides agree with TRBD2. V gave up 6 bases and J gave up 4 bases; unmatched junction bases: 17. Germline CDR1 and CDR2: SGHTA and FQGTGA. CDR3 size: 18 residues. The DNA for the CDR3 is TGTGCCAGCAGTGAAGGGTGGTTCGGGAGGGCCGAGTACAATGAGCAGTTCTTC. Its protein is CASSEGWFGRAEYNEQFF.

The rearrangement links TRBV5-1 to TRBJ2-1; TRBD2 matches 11 bases. Per germline, CDR1 SGHRS and CDR2 YFSETQ. The CDR3 loop spans 16 amino acids. Trimming cost V 0 bases and J 4 bases; bases outside gene matches: 3. CDR3 sequence reads: CASSLAASGRYNEQFF. In DNA form, the CDR3 reads TGCGCCAGCAGCTTGGCCGCTAGCGGGAGGTACAATGAGCAGTTCTTC.

The chain has TRBV19 and TRBJ2-5, with 12 bases that match TRBD2. This CDR3 spans 16 amino acids. Per the germline V gene, CDR1 is LNHDA and CDR2 is SQIVND (reference sequence). The J segment lost 2 bases and the V segment lost 5 bases, leaving 6 bases of the junction unmatched. In nucleotides, the CDR3 is TGTGCCAGTAGTCCCGACGGACTAGCGGGACAAGAGACCCAGTACTTC. Encoded protein: CASSPDGLAGQETQYF.

This chain links TRBV7-9 with TRBJ2-3, with TRBD2 matching over 16 bases. The CDR3 runs to 19 residues. Losses at the gene ends were 5 bases for V and 2 bases for J; bases not matched to a gene: 10. Germline loops: CDR1 SEHNR, CDR2 FQNEAQ (reference sequence). The DNA for the CDR3 is TGTGCCAGCAGCCTTACCCCGGGACTAGCGGGAGGGCCCACAGATACGCAGTATTTT. Protein product: CASSLTPGLAGGPTDTQYF. Full variable domain (outside the CDR3, taken from reference TRBV7-9 and TRBJ2-3): DTGVSQNPRHKITKRGQNVTFRCDPISEHNRLYWYRQTLGQGPEFLTYFQNEAQLEKSRLLSDRFSAERPKGSFSTLEIQRTEQGDSAMYLCASSLTPGLAGGPTDTQYFGPGTRLTVL.

This sequence joins TRBV7-3 and TRBJ1-1; a possible D gene is TRBD1 (6 bases). Deletions cut 2 bases from V and 1 base from J, with 11 bases between. Germline V lookup: CDR1 SGHTA, CDR2 FQGTGA. This CDR3 contains 15 residues. This chain's CDR3 is CASSLEGGRNTEAFF. As DNA, the CDR3 is TGTGCCAGCAGCTTAGAAGGGGGGAGGAACACTGAAGCTTTCTTT.

V gene TRBV7-3 combines with J gene TRBJ2-3; D possibly corresponds to TRBD2 (6 bases). The CDR3 totals 12 residues. The V end lost 5 bases, the J end lost 9 bases, and 12 bases lay between the germline ends. Germline V gene sequence: CDR1 SGHTA, CDR2 FQGTGA. The CDR3 sequence is CASSHDGGTQYF. CDR3 bases: TGTGCCAGCAGCCACGACGGAGGGACGCAGTATTTT.

This clone has more than one count but fewer than ten. The gene calls are TRBV9 and TRBJ1-4; no reliable D call. The V end was cut by 0 bases, the J end by 5 bases, with 5 bases between. This CDR3 is 13 amino acids long. Germline CDR1 is SGDLS and CDR2 is YYNGEE. In DNA, the CDR3 is TGTGCCAGCAGCGTAGATCAGAATGAAAAACTGTTTTTT. Protein: CASSVDQNEKLFF.

This chain uses TRBV4-1 with TRBJ2-2; 7 positions match TRBD2. Germline CDR1 MGHRA, CDR2 YSYEKL. This CDR3 is built from 13 residues. Trimming took 6 bases from V and 4 from J; bases not matched to a gene: 2. This CDR3 is CASRRESTGELFF. The DNA of the CDR3 is TGCGCCAGCAGGCGGGAGTCCACCGGGGAGCTGTTTTTT.

The J gene is TRBJ2-7, the V gene TRBV2; tentatively, D is TRBD1 (6 bases). CDR1 SNHLY and CDR2 FYNNEI come from the germline V gene. Trimming took 6 bases from V and 7 from J, leaving 10 bases between them. The length of the CDR3 is 11 residues. CDR3 sequence: CASSGTQEQYF. The DNA of the CDR3 is TGTGCCAGCAGCGGGACACAAGAGCAGTACTTC.

This chain links TRBV9 with TRBJ1-2, with a tentative D call TRBD1 (5 bases). Germline-derived CDR1 and CDR2 are SGDLS and YYNGEE. Between the trimmed V and J ends, which lost 0 bases and 8 bases, there was a span of 14 bases. CDR3 length equals 14 residues. This CDR3 reads CASSVEPGTGGYTF. The CDR3, as DNA: TGTGCCAGCAGCGTAGAACCCGGGACGGGCGGCTACACCTTC.

The V and J genes are TRBV10-2 and TRBJ2-1; 8 nucleotides line up with TRBD2. The V and J ends lost 7 bases and 1 base, in that order; junction bases with no gene match: 3. CDR3 length: 14 residues. Germline CDR1 WSHSY, CDR2 SAAADI. The CDR3 loop reads CASKLAGSYNEQFF. CDR3 in DNA: TGCGCCAGCAAGTTAGCGGGATCCTACAATGAGCAGTTCTTC.

This clone has a single count. The chain recombines TRBV30 with TRBJ2-7, with D unresolved. CDR3 length: 13 residues. The germline V gene encodes CDR1 GTSNPN and CDR2 SVGIG (reference sequence). V lost 0 bases and J lost 2, with 8 bases in between. The CDR3 is CAWSVGLPYEQYF. The DNA for the CDR3 is TGTGCCTGGAGTGTAGGCCTTCCCTACGAGCAGTACTTC.

The rearrangement links TRBV6-5 to TRBJ2-7; possible D gene TRBD1, 5 bases. The ends were cut back, 6 bases at V and 5 bases at J, with 17 bases in the middle. The CDR3 spans 14 residues. Germline V lookup: CDR1 MNHEY, CDR2 SVGAGI. The CDR3 loop reads CASRRQSPAHEQYF. The CDR3 nucleotides read TGTGCCAGCAGGCGACAGTCCCCGGCGCACGAGCAGTACTTC.

The rearrangement uses TRBV10-3 and TRBJ2-7, with TRBD1 matching 11 bases. In germline, CDR1 is ENHRY, CDR2 SYGVKD. V gave up 6 bases and J gave up 0 bases; unmatched junction bases: 4. CDR3 size: 15 residues. In DNA form, the CDR3 reads TGTGCCATCAGAGGACAGGGGGCGTCCTCCTACGAGCAGTACTTC. It is translated as CAIRGQGASSYEQYF.

This chain connects TRBV7-2 to TRBJ2-6; 7 bases map to TRBD1. Trimming took 6 bases from V and 0 from J; bases not matched to a gene: 2. From germline, CDR1 is SGHTA and CDR2 FQGNSA. The CDR3 has 15 residues. CDR3 in amino acids: CASRQGPSGANVLTF. The CDR3 coding sequence is TGTGCCAGCAGACAGGGGCCCTCTGGGGCCAACGTCCTGACTTTC.

The chain combines TRBV7-2 with TRBJ2-5; TRBD2 agrees at 7 bases. The CDR3 is made up of 14 amino acids. V shed 4 bases and J 7 bases; nucleotides not matched to a gene: 9. The germline CDR1 and CDR2 sequences are SGHTA and FQGNSA. In DNA, the CDR3 is TGTGCCAGCAGCTCTACTAGCGTAGAGGGGACCCAGTACTTC. Encoded protein: CASSSTSVEGTQYF.

The V gene is TRBV29-1, the J gene TRBJ1-4; no clear D gene. Per germline, CDR1 SQVTM and CDR2 ANQGSEA. The V end was cut by 7 bases, the J end by 4 bases, with 13 bases between. This CDR3 contains 13 residues. The CDR3 DNA reads as TGCAGCGCACTCCCGGACCTTAATGAAAAACTGTTTTTT. Protein: CSALPDLNEKLFF.

The chain uses TRBV6-6 and TRBJ2-3; no firm D call. The CDR3 loop spans 11 amino acids. Trimming took 3 bases from V and 9 from J, leaving 7 bases between them. Germline V lookup: CDR1 MNHNY, CDR2 SVGAGI (reference sequence). The chain's CDR3 is CASSYQQTQYF. The CDR3 DNA is TGTGCCAGCAGTTATCAGCAAACGCAGTATTTT.

The CDR3 coding sequence is TGTGCCAGCAGCTTAAGGTGGAGCTCCATCACAGATACGCAGTATTTT. Amino acid sequence: CASSLRWSSITDTQYF. This rearrangement joins TRBV11-2 to TRBJ2-3; no definite D call. Germline-derived CDR1 and CDR2 are SGHAT and FQNNGV. V dropped 2 bases and J dropped 2 bases, with 14 bases sitting between them. The CDR3 is made up of 16 amino acids.

This rearrangement joins TRBV5-1 to TRBJ1-1, with 9 nucleotides matching TRBD1. V lost 3 bases and J lost 2; bases outside the gene matches: 8. The CDR3 length is 16 residues. Germline assignment: CDR1 SGHRS and CDR2 YFSETQ. CDR3 loop: CASSSTGGLLNTEAFF. The CDR3 nucleotides are TGCGCCAGCAGCTCAACAGGGGGCCTATTAAACACTGAAGCTTTCTTT.

This chain connects TRBV4-3 to TRBJ2-7, with 7 bases identical to TRBD2. V lost 3 bases, J lost 2 bases, and 4 bases stayed unmatched. CDR3 size: 14 residues. Germline assignment: CDR1 LGHNA and CDR2 YSLEER. The chain's CDR3 is CASSQGEGAYEQYF. DNA of the CDR3: TGCGCCAGCAGCCAGGGGGAGGGAGCCTACGAGCAGTACTTC.

This clone appeared a single time. This chain links TRBV5-1 with TRBJ2-3, with unresolved D. This CDR3 contains 16 residues. The V gene lost 0 bases and the J gene lost 6 bases, with 17 bases spanning the gap. The germline gives CDR1 SGHRS, CDR2 YFSETQ. The CDR3 DNA reads TGCGCCAGCAGCTTGGGTTGGGGATGGGTAACGGATACGCAGTATTTT. Amino acids: CASSLGWGWVTDTQYF.

The chain links TRBV5-1 to TRBJ2-7, with D uncertain. In germline, CDR1 is SGHRS, CDR2 YFSETQ. CDR3 size: 14 residues. V lost 0 bases to trimming and J lost 0 bases, with 7 bases between them. CDR3 sequence reads: CASSLVPGSYEQYV. As DNA, the CDR3 is TGCGCCAGCAGCTTGGTCCCCGGCTCCTACGAGCAGTACGTC.